These T cell receptor beta chains were read from a single sample in a study of T cells in pancreatic ductal adenocarcinoma. Profiled with immunoSEQ multiplex PCR; TCRdb holds only in-frame clones, not every one. In the table there are roughly 16,000 clones, about 88% of which are singletons. Sequencing was done on a sample of PBMCs. The origin of the receptors is a human donor with pancreatic ductal adenocarcinoma. The CDR3 runs from the conserved cysteine through the conserved F or W. A D gene is named only where the DNA matches it firmly. For some rows the clone size is stated as once, few or many, or as a class when expanded; others skip it.

TRBD2	TRBV9	TRBJ2-7	NA	CASSVVSGGTIYEQYF	TGTGCCAGCAGCGTAGTTAGCGGGGGAACTATCTACGAGCAGTACTTC
NA	TRBV30	TRBJ1-2	NA	CAWNPSVNYGYTF	TGTGCCTGGAACCCCAGTGTCAACTATGGCTACACCTTC
TRBD1	TRBV18	TRBJ1-6	NA	CASSRTGDNSPLHF	TGTGCCAGCTCGCGAACAGGGGATAATTCACCCCTCCACTTT
NA	TRBV14	TRBJ2-7	NA	CASSQNTGGKGEQYF	TGTGCCAGCAGCCAAAATACAGGCGGTAAGGGCGAGCAGTACTTC
TRBD2	TRBV7-9	TRBJ2-3	NA	CASSLEAGPTDTQYF	TGTGCCAGCAGCTTAGAAGCGGGGCCCACAGATACGCAGTATTTT
TRBD1	TRBV2	TRBJ1-4	NA	CASSPQGAKLEKLFF	TGTGCCAGCAGTCCCCAGGGGGCAAAGCTGGAAAAACTGTTTTTT
NA	TRBV30	TRBJ1-1	NA	CAWRGRQQIATFF	TGTGCCTGGAGAGGTCGGCAACAGATCGCGACTTTCTTT
TRBD1	TRBV28	TRBJ2-3	NA	CASSLWTGSGTDTQYF	TGTGCCAGCAGTTTATGGACAGGGAGTGGCACAGATACGCAGTATTTT
TRBD1	TRBV5-4	TRBJ1-4	NA	CASSLGDRGREKLFF	TGTGCCAGCAGCTTGGGAGACAGGGGGCGGGAAAAACTGTTTTTT
NA	TRBV7-9	TRBJ1-1	NA	CASSTQAGAATEAFF	TGTGCCAGCAGCACGCAGGCGGGGGCGGCCACTGAAGCTTTCTTT
NA	TRBV5-6	TRBJ2-3	NA	CASSSYPAVSTDTQYF	TGTGCCAGCAGCTCGTACCCTGCGGTTAGCACAGATACGCAGTATTTT
TRBD1	TRBV5-4	TRBJ1-1	NA	CAWRTGPEAFF	TGTGCCTGGAGGACAGGACCTGAAGCTTTCTTT
TRBD1	TRBV29-1	TRBJ2-2	NA	CSVAGTGHGELFF	TGCAGCGTTGCCGGGACAGGGCACGGGGAGCTGTTTTTC
TRBD1	TRBV28	TRBJ1-1	once	CASTSTGRNTEAFF	TGTGCCAGCACTTCGACAGGGAGGAACACTGAAGCTTTCTTT
TRBD1	TRBV11-3	TRBJ1-1	NA	CASSLDARGLAFF	TGTGCCAGCAGCTTAGACGCCAGGGGGCTAGCTTTCTTT
NA	TRBV4-3	TRBJ1-4	once	CASSQDRAWGEKLFF	TGCGCCAGCAGCCAAGACAGGGCCTGGGGTGAAAAACTGTTTTTT
NA	TRBV2	TRBJ2-2	NA	CASTLRYTGELFF	TGTGCCAGCACACTACGCTACACCGGGGAGCTGTTTTTT
NA	TRBV11-1	TRBJ2-3	NA	CASSFGGLVTQDTQYF	TGTGCCAGCAGCTTCGGGGGTTTGGTGACCCAAGATACGCAGTATTTT
NA	TRBV27	TRBJ2-3	NA	CASSSPLRTQYF	TGTGCCAGCAGTTCCCCCCTCCGGACGCAGTATTTT
NA	TRBV6-1	TRBJ1-2	NA	CASSDFRVSNYGYTF	TGTGCCAGCAGTGATTTCAGGGTCAGTAACTATGGCTACACCTTC
NA	TRBV28	TRBJ2-5	NA	CASSLYGGRDETQYF	TGTGCCAGCAGTTTATATGGGGGCAGGGATGAGACCCAGTACTTC
TRBD1	TRBV28	TRBJ2-7	NA	CASSTTGDEQYF	TGTGCCAGCAGTACCACAGGGGACGAGCAGTACTTC
NA	TRBV7-3	TRBJ2-2	NA	CASTPGGAGTGELFF	TGTGCCAGCACCCCGGGGGGCGCGGGCACCGGGGAGCTGTTTTTT
NA	TRBV27	TRBJ1-3	NA	CASSPQGRNTIYF	TGTGCCAGCAGTCCCCAGGGAAGAAACACCATATATTTT
TRBD1	TRBV7-2	TRBJ2-7	NA	CASSLAGTGGWYEQYF	TGTGCCAGCAGCTTAGCAGGGACAGGGGGGTGGTACGAGCAGTACTTC
NA	TRBV6-1	TRBJ2-5	NA	CASSERGGKGETQYF	TGTGCCAGCAGTGAAAGGGGCGGAAAGGGGGAGACCCAGTACTTC
NA	TRBV11-2	TRBJ2-1	NA	CASSLDWAQEQFF	TGTGCCAGCAGCTTAGATTGGGCCCAAGAGCAGTTCTTC
NA	TRBV5-6	TRBJ1-2	once	CASSYRGGAVDGYTF	TGTGCCAGCAGCTACCGAGGGGGGGCGGTTGATGGCTACACCTTC
TRBD1	TRBV2	TRBJ1-1	NA	CASSWGQGASDTEAFF	TGTGCCAGCAGTTGGGGACAGGGGGCGTCGGACACTGAAGCTTTCTTT
TRBD1	TRBV14	TRBJ1-6	NA	CASSQMGTAPLHF	TGTGCCAGCAGCCAGATGGGGACAGCACCCCTCCACTTT
TRBD1	TRBV28	TRBJ1-2	NA	CASSLEGAGYGYTF	TGTGCCAGCAGTTTAGAGGGGGCTGGCTATGGCTACACCTTC
TRBD1	TRBV19	TRBJ1-1	NA	CASSYSGTVRTEAFF	TGTGCCAGTAGCTACTCAGGGACAGTGAGGACTGAAGCTTTCTTT
TRBD1	TRBV7-9	TRBJ1-6	few	CASSRDRGNSPLHF	TGTGCCAGCAGCCGGGACAGGGGTAATTCACCCCTCCACTTT
NA	TRBV30	TRBJ2-3	few	CAWSVGHVRTSTDTQYF	TGTGCCTGGAGTGTAGGGCACGTAAGGACTAGCACAGATACGCAGTATTTT
TRBD1	TRBV4-3	TRBJ1-3	NA	CASSEGQSSGNTIYF	TGCGCCAGCAGCGAGGGACAGAGCTCTGGAAACACCATATATTTT
TRBD1	TRBV5-4	TRBJ2-7	few	CASSWDSTYEQYF	TGTGCCAGCAGTTGGGACAGCACCTACGAGCAGTACTTC
TRBD1	TRBV6-1	TRBJ1-1	NA	CASSRGYRGAEAFF	TGTGCCAGCAGTCGCGGTTACAGGGGGGCTGAAGCTTTCTTT
NA	TRBV19	TRBJ1-1	NA	CASGLVTEAFF	TGTGCCAGTGGCCTGGTCACTGAAGCTTTCTTT
TRBD2	TRBV7-2	TRBJ2-3	NA	CASSPQRGGTDTQYF	TGTGCCAGCAGCCCCCAGCGGGGGGGCACAGATACGCAGTATTTT
TRBD2	TRBV11-3	TRBJ2-5	NA	CASSSGLAATQYF	TGTGCCAGCAGCTCCGGACTAGCGGCGACCCAGTACTTC
NA	TRBV5-4	TRBJ2-1	few	CASSYKNEQFF	TGTGCCAGCAGCTACAAAAATGAGCAGTTCTTC
TRBD1	TRBV4-1	TRBJ2-1	NA	CASSPAGQGYNEQFF	TGCGCCAGCAGCCCGGCGGGACAGGGGTACAATGAGCAGTTCTTC
TRBD2	TRBV18	TRBJ2-5	NA	CASSPAPGLAGKETQYF	TGTGCCAGCTCACCCGCTCCCGGACTAGCGGGGAAAGAGACCCAGTACTTC
NA	TRBV7-3	TRBJ2-3	NA	CASSVAGYGTDTQYF	TGTGCCAGCAGCGTCGCGGGGTATGGCACAGATACGCAGTATTTT
TRBD2	TRBV29-1	TRBJ2-5	NA	CSVVPALAGDIFKTQYF	TGCAGCGTTGTCCCCGCCCTAGCGGGGGATATTTTCAAGACCCAGTACTTC